One T cell receptor beta chain is described in this entry. Its antigen remains unidentified. The data stem from a study of T cell repertoires in cytomegalovirus infection. In the study overall: CMV epitopes, recently identified HLA-C-restricted and well-studied HLA-B-restricted, were used. It can be stated that public TCR beta signatures indicated CMV infection as well as a matching HLA type.

Regarding the study as a whole: Dominating the ex vivo response were TCR beta clonotypes that were CMV-specific and HLA-C-restricted. Identification of carriers of CMV plus the relevant HLA was performed using cumulative public TCR beta family frequency.

The germline gives CDR1 WSHSY, CDR2 SAAADI. Trimming removed 3 bases at V and 1 base at J, with 10 bases between. The CDR3 length is 14 residues. TCRdb itself ran the reads through MiXCR, one entry per CDR3 protein. The data show 700,000 to 850,000 distinct CDR3 sequences, about 33% seen once. This specimen consisted of cultured CD8+ T cells from PBMCs, obtained from culture after CMV antigen stimulation. The chain couples TRBV10-2 to TRBJ2-7; either TRBD1 or TRBD2 may supply D (6 bases each). The source is a human donor in good health (CMV status not recorded). Some clones in this sample may be carry-over from other donors' samples. The CDR3 spells CASSEGGSSYEQYF. In DNA, the CDR3 is TGCGCCAGCAGTGAAGGGGGGTCGTCCTACGAGCAGTACTTC.